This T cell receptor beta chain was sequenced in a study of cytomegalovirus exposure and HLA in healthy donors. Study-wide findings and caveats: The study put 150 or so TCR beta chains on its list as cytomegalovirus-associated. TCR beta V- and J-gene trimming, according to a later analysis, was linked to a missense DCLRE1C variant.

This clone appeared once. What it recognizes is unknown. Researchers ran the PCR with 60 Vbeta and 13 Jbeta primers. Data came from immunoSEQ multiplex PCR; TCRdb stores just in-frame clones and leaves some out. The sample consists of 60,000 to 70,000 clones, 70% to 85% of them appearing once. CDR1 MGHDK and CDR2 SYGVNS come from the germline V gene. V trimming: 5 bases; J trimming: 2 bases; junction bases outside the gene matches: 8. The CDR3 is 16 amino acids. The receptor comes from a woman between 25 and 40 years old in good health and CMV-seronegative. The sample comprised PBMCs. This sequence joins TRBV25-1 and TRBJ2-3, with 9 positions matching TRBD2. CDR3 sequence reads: CASSTHLAGPTDTQYF. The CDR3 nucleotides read TGTGCCAGCAGTACCCATCTAGCGGGACCCACAGATACGCAGTATTTT.